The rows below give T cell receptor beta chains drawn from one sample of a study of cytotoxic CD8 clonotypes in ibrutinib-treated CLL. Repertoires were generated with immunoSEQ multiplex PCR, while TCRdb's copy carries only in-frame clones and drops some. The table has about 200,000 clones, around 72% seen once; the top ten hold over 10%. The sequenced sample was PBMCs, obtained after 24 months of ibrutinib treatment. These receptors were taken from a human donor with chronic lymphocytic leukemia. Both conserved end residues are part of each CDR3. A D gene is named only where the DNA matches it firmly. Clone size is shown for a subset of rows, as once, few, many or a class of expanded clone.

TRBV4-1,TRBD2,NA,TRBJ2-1,CASSPWTSGRGLDEQFF,TGCGCCAGCAGCCCCTGGACTAGCGGGAGAGGGTTAGATGAGCAGTTCTTC
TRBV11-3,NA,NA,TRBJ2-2,CASSLDGPGEPFF,TGTGCCAGCAGCTTGGATGGTCCCGGGGAGCCGTTTTTT
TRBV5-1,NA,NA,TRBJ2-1,CASSFTGYNEQFF,TGCGCCAGCAGCTTCACAGGCTACAATGAGCAGTTCTTC
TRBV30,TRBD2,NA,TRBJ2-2,CAWTSGAGPGELFF,TGTGCCTGGACTAGCGGGGCGGGGCCCGGGGAGCTGTTTTTT
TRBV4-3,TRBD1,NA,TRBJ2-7,CASSQAGTGPYEQYF,TGCGCCAGCAGCCAAGCCGGGACAGGCCCCTACGAGCAGTACTTC
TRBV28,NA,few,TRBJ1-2,CASSQTPGGGYTF,TGTGCCAGCAGTCAGACCCCGGGAGGGGGCTACACCTTC
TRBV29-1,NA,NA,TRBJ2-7,CSTLLFETREQYF,TGCAGCACCCTACTATTCGAGACGAGGGAGCAGTACTTC
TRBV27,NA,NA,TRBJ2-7,CASSPSVVTYEQYF,TGTGCCAGCAGTCCGTCAGTCGTAACCTACGAGCAGTACTTC
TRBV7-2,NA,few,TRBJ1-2,CASSVRSGQLYGYTF,TGTGCCAGCAGCGTGAGGTCTGGACAGCTCTATGGCTACACCTTC
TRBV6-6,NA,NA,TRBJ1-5,CASTPRRNQPQHF,TGTGCCAGCACCCCCCGGAGGAATCAGCCCCAGCATTTT
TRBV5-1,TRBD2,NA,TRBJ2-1,CASSLAGTSFVIEQFF,TGCGCCAGCAGCTTGGCCGGGACTAGTTTTGTAATTGAGCAGTTCTTC
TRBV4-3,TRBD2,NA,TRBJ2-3,CASSILAGSTDTQYF,TGCGCCAGCAGCATACTAGCGGGCAGCACAGATACGCAGTATTTT
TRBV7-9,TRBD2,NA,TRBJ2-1,CASSLVFAGERNEQFF,TGTGCCAGCAGCTTAGTATTTGCGGGAGAGCGGAATGAGCAGTTCTTC
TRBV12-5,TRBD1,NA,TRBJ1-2,CASGADSGQGGILYGYTF,TGTGCTAGTGGGGCTGATTCGGGACAGGGCGGAATCCTCTATGGCTACACCTTC
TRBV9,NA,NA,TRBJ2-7,CASSVTGASYEQYF,TGTGCCAGCAGCGTGACAGGAGCTTCCTACGAGCAGTACTTC
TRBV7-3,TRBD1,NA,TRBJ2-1,CASSRQGYNEQFF,TGTGCCAGCAGCCGACAGGGCTACAATGAGCAGTTCTTC
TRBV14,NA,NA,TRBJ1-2,CASSLYRNYGYTF,TGTGCCAGCAGCCTATACAGGAACTATGGCTACACCTTC
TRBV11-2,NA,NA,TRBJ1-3,CASSLNRDTGNTIYF,TGTGCCAGCAGCCTAAACCGGGACACTGGAAACACCATATATTTT
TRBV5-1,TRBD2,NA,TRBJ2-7,CASSLVAGGEQYF,TGCGCCAGCAGCTTGGTTGCGGGAGGCGAGCAGTACTTC
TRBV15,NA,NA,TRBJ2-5,CATSEGGMNPQETQYF,TGTGCCACCAGCGAAGGGGGAATGAACCCGCAAGAGACCCAGTACTTC
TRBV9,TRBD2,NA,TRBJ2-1,CASSSTSGSSQFF,TGTGCCAGCAGCTCGACTAGCGGGAGCTCGCAGTTCTTC
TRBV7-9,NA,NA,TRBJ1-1,CASSRPQGMNTEAFF,TGTGCCAGCAGCCGACCACAGGGAATGAACACTGAAGCTTTCTTT
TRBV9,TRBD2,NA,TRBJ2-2,CASSVALADTTGELFF,TGTGCCAGCAGCGTAGCACTAGCGGATACTACCGGGGAGCTGTTTTTT
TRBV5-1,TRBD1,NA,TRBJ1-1,CASSLEQGVTEAFF,TGCGCCAGCAGCTTGGAACAGGGGGTCACTGAAGCTTTCTTT
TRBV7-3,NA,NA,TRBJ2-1,CASSSPPSGWSSDEQFF,TGTGCCAGCAGCTCCCCACCCTCAGGGTGGAGTAGCGATGAGCAGTTCTTC
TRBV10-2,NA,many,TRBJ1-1,CASSHETEAFF,TGCGCCAGCAGCCACGAGACTGAAGCTTTCTTT
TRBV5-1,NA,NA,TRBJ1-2,CASSAGPSLDGYTF,TGCGCCAGCAGTGCTGGGCCCTCCCTGGATGGCTACACCTTC
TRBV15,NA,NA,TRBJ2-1,CATSRDSGLLNEQFF,TGTGCCACCAGCAGAGATTCCGGGCTGCTAAATGAGCAGTTCTTC
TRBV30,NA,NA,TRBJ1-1,CAWSVLGVGTEAFF,TGTGCCTGGAGTGTCTTGGGAGTTGGCACTGAAGCTTTCTTT
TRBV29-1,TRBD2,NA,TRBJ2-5,CSVEFGGTSGKTIETQYF,TGCAGCGTTGAGTTTGGGGGGACTAGCGGGAAGACTATAGAGACCCAGTACTTC
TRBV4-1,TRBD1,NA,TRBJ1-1,CASSQDRGHPFF,TGCGCCAGCAGCCAAGACAGGGGGCACCCTTTCTTT
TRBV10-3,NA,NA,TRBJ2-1,CAISEGSVYNEQFF,TGTGCCATCAGTGAGGGTAGCGTTTACAATGAGCAGTTCTTC
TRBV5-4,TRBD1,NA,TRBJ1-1,CASSLIAQGDTEAFF,TGTGCCAGCAGCTTGATCGCACAGGGGGACACTGAAGCTTTCTTT
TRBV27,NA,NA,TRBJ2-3,CASSTSWGTDTQYF,TGTGCCAGCAGCACTAGCTGGGGCACAGATACGCAGTATTTT
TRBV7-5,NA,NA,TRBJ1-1,CVRSYGQVRTEAFF,TGTGTCAGAAGCTACGGACAGGTCAGGACTGAAGCTTTCTTT
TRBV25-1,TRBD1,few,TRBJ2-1,CASSGGAQGAQFF,TGTGCCAGCAGTGGCGGAGCACAGGGGGCCCAGTTCTTC
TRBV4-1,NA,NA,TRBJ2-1,CASGRAVNEQFF,TGCGCCAGCGGTAGGGCGGTCAATGAGCAGTTCTTC
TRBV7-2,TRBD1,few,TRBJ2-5,CASSTWTGLETQYF,TGTGCCAGCAGCACCTGGACAGGGTTGGAGACCCAGTACTTC
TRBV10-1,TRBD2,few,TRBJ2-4,CASSGTTSGSYIQYF,TGCGCCAGCAGTGGTACGACTAGCGGGAGTTACATTCAGTACTTC
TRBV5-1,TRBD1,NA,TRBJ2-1,CASSLSTGTGLEQFF,TGCGCCAGCAGCTTATCCACCGGGACAGGACTTGAGCAGTTCTTC
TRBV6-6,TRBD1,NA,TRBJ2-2,CASSPTGGTGELFF,TGTGCCAGCAGCCCTACAGGGGGCACCGGGGAGCTGTTTTTT
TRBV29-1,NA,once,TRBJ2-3,CSVDGAGSTDTQYF,TGCAGCGTTGACGGGGCAGGCTCCACAGATACGCAGTATTTT
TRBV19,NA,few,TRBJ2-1,CASSIGTSISGNEQFF,TGTGCCAGTAGTATCGGGACTTCGATTTCCGGGAATGAGCAGTTCTTC
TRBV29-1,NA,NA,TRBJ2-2,CSVVVVGGSGGELFF,TGCAGCGTTGTAGTCGTCGGAGGGTCAGGTGGGGAGCTGTTTTTT
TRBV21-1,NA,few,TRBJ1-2,CASSKVRGHYGYTF,TGTGCCAGCAGCAAAGTGAGGGGTCACTATGGCTACACCTTC
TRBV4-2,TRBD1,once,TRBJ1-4,CASSLPYTGGRGKLFF,TGTGCCAGCAGCCTACCATATACAGGGGGCAGGGGAAAACTGTTTTTT
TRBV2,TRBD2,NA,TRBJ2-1,CASRPLTSGTYNEQFF,TGTGCCAGCAGGCCTTTGACTAGCGGGACCTACAATGAGCAGTTCTTC
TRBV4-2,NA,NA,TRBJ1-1,CASSQYLGQLNTEAFF,TGTGCCAGCAGCCAATATCTAGGGCAGCTGAACACTGAAGCTTTCTTT
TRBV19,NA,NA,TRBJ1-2,CASSPEVGRGFVHGYTF,TGTGCCAGTAGTCCAGAAGTGGGCAGGGGATTTGTCCATGGCTACACCTTC
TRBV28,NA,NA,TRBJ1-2,CASSFLRQEMSGYTF,TGTGCCAGCAGTTTCCTCCGGCAGGAAATGTCTGGCTACACCTTC
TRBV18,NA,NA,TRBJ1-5,CASSPSSGQGRQHF,TGTGCCAGCTCACCGAGCTCGGGTCAGGGCCGCCAGCATTTT
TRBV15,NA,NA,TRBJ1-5,CATSSEPTGFQPQHF,TGTGCCACCAGCAGTGAGCCGACGGGGTTTCAGCCCCAGCATTTT
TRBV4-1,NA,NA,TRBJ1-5,CASSQVLVRGRQHF,TGCGCCAGCAGCCAAGTTTTGGTGCGGGGGAGACAGCATTTT